This TCR beta chain was sequenced for a study of shared clonotypes between healthy human individuals. Study-level background: CD4 naive and CD4 memory each took three plates per donor, while CD8 naive took two and CD8 memory one.

Profiling relied on immunoSEQ multiplex PCR, and the TCRdb table lists in-frame clones only, not all of them. The sample carries roughly 2.1 million clones, under 95% recorded once. As defined, naive CD8 cells were CD45RO-negative and positively selected for CCR7, with terminally differentiated effector memory CD45RA+ cells excluded. The length of the CDR3 is 13 residues. V was cut by 2 bases and J by 5 bases, with 10 bases left in between. Germline lookup yields CDR1 SGHDT and CDR2 YYEEEE. This TCR came from a man between 18 and 35 years old in good health. Some clones in this sample may be carry-over from other donors' samples. The chain joins TRBV5-6 to TRBJ1-1; D is undetermined. The sample was naive CD8+ T cells from PBMCs. CDR3 nucleotides: TGTGCCAGCAGCTTCACAAGGCAGACTGAAGCTTTCTTT. It translates to CASSFTRQTEAFF. Looking up the rest from reference TRBV5-6 and TRBJ1-1 gives the full variable domain: DAGVTQSPTHLIKTRGQQVTLRCSPKSGHDTVSWYQQALGQGPQFIFQYYEEEERQRGNFPDRFSGHQFPNYSSELNVNALLLGDSALYLCASSFTRQTEAFFGQGTRLTVV.